Described below is a single T cell receptor beta chain sequence and its context. Its antigen is undetermined. The CDR3 end shows no conserved phenylalanine or tryptophan, and so a read error is likely. The limits of the CDR3 on the DNA are not certain, so only TCRdb's listed CDR3 is given. Genomic DNA, serving as template, underwent TCR beta VDJ and CDR3 profiling. TCRdb fed the reads into MiXCR, producing one record per CDR3 protein. The sample has 260,000 or so distinct CDR3 sequences; less than 85% are singletons. The sample belongs to a study of CD8+CD57+ T cells in acquired aplastic anemia. In the study overall: Mean yield of DNA from sorted CD4+ and CD8+ cells was around 3 ug. The study's findings and limits: Fewer than 35 sequences, all CD8+ CDR3, were shared between patients and controls.

Sequenced patients had shown CD8+CD57+ cell expansion by flow cytometry. The CDR3 is made up of 13 amino acids, end residues included. CDR1 is SGHVS and CDR2 is FNYEAQ in the germline V gene. The material sequenced was sorted CD4+, CD8+, or CD8+CD57+ T cells (not recorded which) from PBMCs. The TCR was taken from a human donor with aplastic anemia. V is TRBV7-6 and J is TRBJ2-3; the DNA was not compared with TRBD1, the D call given in the table. Here the CDR3 reads CASGAGDRGPTYY.